Presented here are 9 T cell receptor beta chains from one specimen sequenced in a study of T cell responses to AZD1222 COVID-19 vaccine. Sequenced by immunoSEQ multiplex PCR; TCRdb stores in-frame clones only, minus some. The sample has 100,000 to 150,000 clones, roughly 87% seen once. This sample comprised peripheral blood, obtained on day 0 of AZD1222 vaccination. All receptors derive from an adult in good health.

The chain employs TRBV28 and TRBJ2-7, with 7 bases matching TRBD1. V gave up 0 bases and J gave up 0 bases; unmatched junction bases: 8. This CDR3 has 17 amino acids. In germline, CDR1 is MDHEN, CDR2 SYDVKM. The CDR3 is CASSLWAGGQSSYEQYF. DNA of the CDR3: TGTGCCAGCAGTTTATGGGCAGGGGGACAGAGCTCCTACGAGCAGTACTTC.

This chain joins TRBV5-6 and TRBJ1-1; maybe TRBD1 (5 bases). The CDR3 has 15 amino acids. V shed 0 bases and J shed 0 bases, with 9 bases lying between them. The V gene's germline CDR1 is SGHDT and CDR2 YYEEEE. As DNA, the CDR3 is TGTGCCAGCAGCTTGGACACAGGCATGAACACTGAAGCTTTCTTT. Translation: CASSLDTGMNTEAFF.

This clone was counted once. V usage is TRBV28 and J usage is TRBJ2-3, with TRBD2 matching 8 bases. Trimming removed 4 bases from V and 4 bases from J; junction bases left unmatched: 7. There are 15 residues in the CDR3. Per germline, CDR1 MDHEN and CDR2 SYDVKM. The CDR3 reads CASSSPGLGSDTQYF. CDR3 nucleotides: TGTGCCAGCAGTTCGCCGGGACTAGGGTCAGATACGCAGTATTTT.

In this sample, this clone turned up once. The chain is built from TRBV11-2 and TRBJ2-1, with D possibly matching TRBD1 (5 bases). The V gene lost 5 bases and the J gene lost 4 bases, with 15 bases spanning the gap. The CDR3 runs to 15 residues. Looked up from germline, CDR1 is SGHAT and CDR2 is FQNNGV. CDR3 amino acids: CASSPWPDRYNEQFF. The CDR3 region has the DNA TGTGCCAGCAGCCCCTGGCCCGACAGATACAATGAGCAGTTCTTC.

This clone was recorded a few times. The chain links TRBV7-9 to TRBJ1-3; no firm D call. Germline lookup yields CDR1 SEHNR and CDR2 FQNEAQ (reference sequence). This CDR3 has 14 residues. Trimming left V 1 base short and J 3 bases short, with 7 bases between. The CDR3 coding sequence is TGTGCCAGCAGCTTAGGTCACCTTGGAAACACCATATATTTT. Translation: CASSLGHLGNTIYF.

CDR3 sequence (DNA): TGTGCCAGCAGCTACCAGACAGCAACCTACGAGCAGTACTTC. This translates into CASSYQTATYEQYF. The chain carries TRBV7-2 and TRBJ2-7; perhaps TRBD1 as D (5 bases). V was shortened by 4 bases and J by 2 bases, with 12 bases between the two germline ends. CDR1 SGHTA and CDR2 FQGNSA come from the germline V gene. There are 14 residues in the CDR3. The entire variable domain, with the rest obtained from reference TRBV7-2 and TRBJ2-7, is as follows: GAGVSQSPSNKVTEKGKDVELRCDPISGHTALYWYRQSLGQGLEFLIYFQGNSAPDKSGLPSDRFSAERTGGSVSTLTIQRTQQEDSAVYLCASSYQTATYEQYFGPGTRLTVT.

The chain combines TRBV7-3 with TRBJ2-3; D is possibly TRBD2 (7 bases). Trimming removed 5 bases from V and 1 base from J, with 19 bases in between. The CDR3 extends over 17 amino acids. Germline CDR1 and CDR2: SGHTA and FQGTGA. For the CDR3, the DNA is TGTGCCAGCAGCCCTAACGGGGGGCCCTCGCGCACAGATACGCAGTATTTT. This encodes CASSPNGGPSRTDTQYF.

The chain joins TRBV6-5 to TRBJ1-1; no reliable D call. The CDR3 is 13 amino acids. Looked up from germline, CDR1 is MNHEY and CDR2 is SVGAGI. V was pared by 0 bases and J by 1 base, with 3 bases between. CDR3 protein: CASSYSANTEAFF. CDR3 nucleotides: TGTGCCAGCAGTTACTCGGCGAACACTGAAGCTTTCTTT.

This clone was counted only a few times. This sequence joins TRBV5-4 and TRBJ1-4; perhaps TRBD1 as D (6 bases). The CDR3 has 14 amino acids. Germline values: CDR1 SGHNT, CDR2 YYREEE (reference sequence). The V end was cut by 2 bases, the J end by 7 bases, with 12 bases between. The CDR3 nucleotides read TGTGCCAGCAGCTTAAAACAGGGCGGTGAAAAACTGTTTTTT. Its translation: CASSLKQGGEKLFF.